Presented here are 27 T cell receptor beta chains from one specimen sequenced in a study of blood T cell repertoires in COVID-19. The repertoire was sequenced with immunoSEQ multiplex PCR; TCRdb's copy has only in-frame clones and lacks some. Of approximately 73,000 clones in the sample, 86% were seen once. The specimen sequenced was peripheral blood. These receptors came from a woman aged 60-70 years with acute or convalescent COVID-19.

This clone was counted once. The chain combines TRBV7-2 with TRBJ2-1; tentatively, D is TRBD2 (5 bases). This CDR3 spans 14 amino acids. V was pared by 11 bases and J by 0 bases, with 14 bases between. The germline CDR1 and CDR2 sequences are SGHTA and FQGNSA. The CDR3 nucleotides read TGTGCCGGGAAGGGAGAAGGCTCCTACAATGAGCAGTTCTTC. Its protein product is CAGKGEGSYNEQFF.

The genes are TRBV4-2 and TRBJ2-1; 7 bases match TRBD1. V trimming: 2 bases; J trimming: 13 bases; junction bases outside the gene matches: 5. Germline values: CDR1 LGHNA, CDR2 YNFKEQ. The CDR3 totals 12 residues. CDR3 coding DNA: TGTGCCAGCAGCCAACTCGAGGGGGCCCAGTTCTTC. It translates to CASSQLEGAQFF.

This chain connects TRBV19 to TRBJ1-3; 9 bases map to TRBD1. The CDR3 is 15 amino acids. With 6 bases clipped from V and 4 bases from J, the junction kept 7 bases outside the gene matches. Germline CDR1 reads LNHDA; CDR2 reads SQIVND (reference sequence). The CDR3, as DNA: TGTGCCAGTAGCCCCTCCGGGACAGGGGGAAACACCATATATTTT. This sequence encodes CASSPSGTGGNTIYF.

V is TRBV5-8 and J is TRBJ2-1, with 8 bases fitting TRBD2. Trimming took 4 bases from V and 4 from J; bases not matched to a gene: 13. Germline V gene lookup returns CDR1 SGHTS and CDR2 YDEGEE. This CDR3 spans 17 amino acids. The DNA of the CDR3 is TGTGCCAGCAGCCCCTCGGGGGTAGCGGGATTGTACAATGAGCAGTTCTTC. Amino acid sequence: CASSPSGVAGLYNEQFF.

V and J are TRBV7-9 and TRBJ2-4; TRBD1 is a possible D gene (5 bases). The CDR3 runs to 16 residues. Per germline, CDR1 SEHNR and CDR2 FQNEAQ (reference sequence). V was shortened by 5 bases and J by 0 bases, with 14 bases between the two germline ends. The DNA for the CDR3 is TGTGCCAGCAGCCCGACAGCTTCTGTAGCCAAAAACATTCAGTACTTC. Its protein product is CASSPTASVAKNIQYF.

The chain recombines TRBV11-3 with TRBJ2-1; D may be TRBD2 (5 bases). Per germline, CDR1 SGHNT and CDR2 YENEEA. The length of the CDR3 is 15 residues. Trimming stripped 4 bases from V and 6 bases from J, with 16 bases between. CDR3 region: CASSSPGFRGNEQFF. CDR3 DNA sequence: TGTGCCAGCAGCTCCCCCGGGTTTCGGGGCAATGAGCAGTTCTTC.

This clone was detected only once. The chain is built from TRBV28 and TRBJ2-3, with TRBD1 identical over 9 bases. Germline CDR1 is MDHEN and CDR2 is SYDVKM. The CDR3 is 16 amino acids. Trimming removed 4 bases from V and 3 bases from J; junction bases left unmatched: 8. In nucleotides, the CDR3 is TGTGCCAGCAGTTCGGCGGGGACAGGGAGGACAGATACGCAGTATTTT. Its translation is CASSSAGTGRTDTQYF.

The V gene is TRBV19, the J gene TRBJ1-5, with no clear D. The CDR3 is 15 residues long. CDR1 and CDR2 (germline): LNHDA, SQIVND (reference sequence). V lost 5 bases, J lost 5 bases, and 16 bases lay in between. The DNA for the CDR3 is TGTGCCAGTAGTGACGCCGGACTAAACTATCAGCCCCAGCATTTT. As protein: CASSDAGLNYQPQHF.

This chain links TRBV7-3 with TRBJ2-1, with 7 bases aligning to TRBD2. Germline V gene sequence: CDR1 SGHTA, CDR2 FQGTGA. CDR3 length equals 16 residues. V was clipped by 5 bases and J by 4 bases; unmatched bases: 11. CDR3 residues: CASSVVSGTTYNEQFF. DNA of the CDR3: TGTGCCAGCAGCGTAGTTTCCGGGACTACTTACAATGAGCAGTTCTTC.

The CDR3, as DNA: TGTGCCAGCAGCTCCGACAGGTCCGAGACCCCAGATACGCAGTATTTT. Its protein is CASSSDRSETPDTQYF. The gene calls are TRBV5-4 and TRBJ2-3; maybe TRBD1 (6 bases). V lost 3 bases to trimming and J lost 4 bases, with 18 bases between them. The CDR3 loop spans 16 amino acids. CDR1 SGHNT and CDR2 YYREEE come from the germline V gene (reference sequence).

V is TRBV11-1 and J is TRBJ2-1; possibly TRBD1 for D (6 bases). There are 12 residues in the CDR3. V was cut by 5 bases and J by 12 bases, with 14 bases left in between. Per the germline V gene, CDR1 is SGHAT and CDR2 is FQDESV (reference sequence). The CDR3 nucleotides are TGTGCCAGCAGCGTGGACAGCTCGACGCAGTTCTTC. It is translated as CASSVDSSTQFF.

Remarks on this clone: Other nucleotide sequences from this sample produce the same CDR3. The J gene is TRBJ2-7, the V gene TRBV9, with TRBD1 matching over 11 bases. The germline V gene encodes CDR1 SGDLS and CDR2 YYNGEE. After removal of 2 bases from V and 0 bases from J, the junction contained 1 base not matched to a gene. The CDR3 extends over 15 amino acids. Here the CDR3 reads CASSVGQGASYEQYF. CDR3 coding DNA: TGTGCCAGCAGCGTCGGACAGGGGGCCTCCTACGAGCAGTACTTC.

The chain has TRBV30 and TRBJ1-6; D not certain. The CDR3 extends over 14 amino acids. Trimming removed 5 bases at V and 7 bases at J, with 15 bases between. CDR1 and CDR2 (germline): GTSNPN, SVGIG (reference sequence). The CDR3 reads CAWGWRAGNSPLHF. CDR3 bases: TGTGCCTGGGGGTGGAGGGCAGGCAATTCACCCCTCCACTTT.

This chain uses TRBV29-1 with TRBJ1-1; 8 bases are shared with TRBD1. Germline V gene sequence: CDR1 SQVTM, CDR2 ANQGSEA. V was pared by 6 bases and J by 4 bases, with 10 bases of the junction left unmatched. This CDR3 comprises 14 residues. The CDR3 reads CSVQGAPGSTEAFF. In nucleotides, the CDR3 is TGCAGCGTCCAGGGGGCCCCGGGGAGCACTGAAGCTTTCTTT.

CDR3 loop: CASSQDWRGVGKDTQYF. The CDR3, as DNA: TGTGCCAGCAGCCAAGATTGGCGGGGGGTCGGGAAAGATACGCAGTATTTT. The chain is built from TRBV4-2 and TRBJ2-3; 8 bases align to TRBD2. The length of the CDR3 is 17 residues. Trimming took 0 bases from V and 5 from J; bases not matched to a gene: 10. Germline V gene sequence: CDR1 LGHNA, CDR2 YNFKEQ.

The chain recombines TRBV30 with TRBJ1-6; no clear D. V lost 5 bases and J lost 8, with 13 bases in between. Germline CDR1 is GTSNPN and CDR2 is SVGIG (reference sequence). The CDR3 spans 13 residues. CDR3 in amino acids: CAWVTNPDSPLHF. CDR3 in DNA: TGTGCCTGGGTGACAAACCCCGATTCACCCCTCCACTTT. Supplemented by reference TRBV30 and TRBJ1-6, the full variable domain reads SQTIHQWPATLVQPVGSPLSLECTVEGTSNPNLYWYRQAAGRGLQLLFYSVGIGQISSEVPQNLSASRPQDRQFILSSKKLLLSDSGFYLCAWVTNPDSPLHFGNGTRLTVT.

This clone was detected only once. The rearrangement uses TRBV11-3 and TRBJ1-1, with D unresolved. The CDR3 loop spans 13 amino acids. From germline, CDR1 is SGHNT and CDR2 YENEEA. V lost 3 bases to trimming and J lost 1 base, with 6 bases between them. DNA for the CDR3: TGTGCCAGCAGCTTTCAGGCGAACACTGAAGCTTTCTTT. Amino acids: CASSFQANTEAFF.

The rearrangement joins TRBV2 to TRBJ1-2, with a weak D call TRBD1 (5 bases). This CDR3 is built from 13 residues. CDR1 SNHLY and CDR2 FYNNEI come from the germline V gene. Deletions cut 4 bases from V and 7 bases from J, with 13 bases between. The CDR3 DNA reads as TGTGCCAGCAGTGTAGGCCAGGGAGGTGGCTACACCTTC. Encoded protein: CASSVGQGGGYTF.

The rearrangement uses TRBV28 and TRBJ2-2; D possibly corresponds to TRBD1 (5 bases). Looked up from germline, CDR1 is MDHEN and CDR2 is SYDVKM. The CDR3 runs 14 residues. Between the trimmed V and J ends, which lost 6 bases and 2 bases, there was a span of 10 bases. The CDR3 DNA sequence: TGTGCCAGCAGCCAGGGAACTAACACCGGGGAGCTGTTTTTT. Translation gives CASSQGTNTGELFF.

This chain joins TRBV28 and TRBJ1-5; tentative D call: TRBD1 (5 bases). Trimming left V 5 bases short and J 7 bases short, with 15 bases between. The CDR3 consists of 14 residues. CDR1 is MDHEN, CDR2 SYDVKM, per germline. DNA of the CDR3: TGTGCCAGCAGTCCTCGGGGGTCAGGGCAGCCCCAGCATTTT. This codes for CASSPRGSGQPQHF.

This sequence joins TRBV19 and TRBJ2-5; D is possibly TRBD2 (6 bases). V shed 5 bases and J shed 4 bases, with 8 bases lying between them. This CDR3 spans 12 amino acids. The germline gives CDR1 LNHDA, CDR2 SQIVND (reference sequence). CDR3 in DNA: TGTGCCAGTAGTCGCGGGGCAGAGACCCAGTACTTC. Residues: CASSRGAETQYF.

CDR3 region: CASSLPYREGHEQYF. CDR3 coding DNA: TGTGCCAGCAGCTTACCCTACAGGGAAGGGCACGAGCAGTACTTC. The V and J genes are TRBV7-9 and TRBJ2-7, with D possibly being TRBD1 (6 bases). From germline, CDR1 is SEHNR and CDR2 FQNEAQ (reference sequence). The CDR3 has 15 residues. V gave up 2 bases and J gave up 5 bases, with 16 bases separating them. Combining the CDR3 with reference TRBV7-9 and TRBJ2-7 gives the whole variable domain DTGVSQNPRHKITKRGQNVTFRCDPISEHNRLYWYRQTLGQGPEFLTYFQNEAQLEKSRLLSDRFSAERPKGSFSTLEIQRTEQGDSAMYLCASSLPYREGHEQYFGPGTRLTVT.

This sequence joins TRBV18 and TRBJ2-7; TRBD2 matches at 10 bases. V was clipped by 8 bases and J by 1 base; unmatched bases: 8. This CDR3 spans 15 amino acids. Germline loops: CDR1 KGHSH, CDR2 LQKENI. CDR3 residues: CASEGLAGGSYEQYF. CDR3 nucleotide sequence: TGTGCCAGCGAGGGATTAGCGGGAGGTTCCTACGAGCAGTACTTC.

The CDR3 is CASSLAAGQGYTF. For the CDR3, the DNA is TGTGCCAGCAGCTTGGCGGCAGGGCAAGGCTACACCTTC. The V call is TRBV5-6, the J call TRBJ1-2; tentative D call: TRBD1 (5 bases). Trimming took off 0 bases at V and 8 bases at J, with 11 bases between the two ends. The CDR3 spans 13 residues. Germline CDR1 reads SGHDT; CDR2 reads YYEEEE.

The chain is built from TRBV6-5 and TRBJ2-3; 7 bases are a match to TRBD1. V shed 5 bases, J shed 4 bases, and the junction held 9 bases outside the gene matches. The CDR3 runs 15 residues. The V gene's germline CDR1 is MNHEY and CDR2 SVGAGI. CDR3 bases: TGTGCCAGCAGTCCAACAGGGGATCCCGCAGATACGCAGTATTTT. The encoded protein is CASSPTGDPADTQYF.

V gene TRBV3-1 (or the pseudogene TRBV3-2) combines with J gene TRBJ2-1; possible D gene TRBD2, 5 bases. CDR3 length: 15 amino acids. CDR1 LGHDT and CDR2 YNNKEL come from the germline V gene (reference sequence). V shed 0 bases and J shed 3 bases, with 9 bases lying between them. The CDR3 nucleotides read TGTGCCAGCAGCCAAGATTCAGCGGTCTACAATGAGCAGTTCTTC. This encodes CASSQDSAVYNEQFF.

The chain recombines TRBV7-2 with TRBJ1-6; D unresolved. The germline CDR1 and CDR2 sequences are SGHTA and FQGNSA. V gave up 2 bases and J gave up 7 bases, with 12 bases separating them. CDR3 length: 15 residues. The CDR3 protein is CASSLLAQKNSPLHF. The CDR3 coding sequence is TGTGCCAGCAGCTTATTGGCACAGAAGAATTCACCCCTCCACTTT.